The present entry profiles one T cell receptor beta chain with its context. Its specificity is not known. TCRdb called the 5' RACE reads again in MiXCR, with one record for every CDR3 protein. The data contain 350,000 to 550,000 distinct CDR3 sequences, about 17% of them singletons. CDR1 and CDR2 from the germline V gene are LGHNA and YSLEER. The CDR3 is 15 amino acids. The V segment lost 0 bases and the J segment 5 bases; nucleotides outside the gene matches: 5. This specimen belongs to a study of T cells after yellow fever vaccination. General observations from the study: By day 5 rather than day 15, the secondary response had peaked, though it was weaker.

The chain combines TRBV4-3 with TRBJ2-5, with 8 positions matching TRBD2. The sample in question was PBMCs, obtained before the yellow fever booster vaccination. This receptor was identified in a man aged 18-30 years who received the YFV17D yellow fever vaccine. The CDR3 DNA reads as TGCGCCAGCAGCCAAGATTGGCTAGCGGGCGAGACCCAGTACTTC. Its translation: CASSQDWLAGETQYF.